This T cell receptor (beta chain) derives from a study of shared clonotypes between healthy human individuals (dated by TCRdb to between 2020 and 2021). For the wider study: A couple of women and a few men aged 18 to 49 years were included in the cohort. Per donor, three plates each were used for CD4 naive and CD4 memory, two for CD8 naive, and one for CD8 memory. Blood TCR repertoires of a handful of healthy adults were deeply sequenced to estimate repertoire size and the extent of clonotype sharing between individuals. Per donor, leukapheresis produced somewhere between about 0.94 and 9 billion PBMCs. Libraries were prepared and TCR repertoires were sequenced by different laboratories using diverse techniques, in order to increase sequencing depth and limit assay-specific biases. Results and caveats for the whole study, not just this receptor: The small number of donors limited the genetic and exposure-history diversity represented. Across four donors, about 5.2% of naive CD4, approximately 4% of naive CD8, roughly 2.2% of memory CD4, and 0.4% to 0.45% of memory CD8 clonotypes were shared. Rarefaction of sorted-subset datasets indicated incomplete sequencing despite the large sequencing depth. Sampling was restricted to blood, and TCR repertoires in tissues likely differ from the TCR repertoires found in blood. Naive subsets generally had larger estimated clonotype richness than memory subsets. Pairwise subsampling led to the expectation that sequencing depth would affect the degree of clonotype sharing among donors. Clonotypes shared by all four sorted-subset donors showed higher generation probabilities than non-shared clonotypes.

CD8 naive samples were CD45RO-negative cells positively selected for CCR7, giving a CD45RA+CCR7+ population that excluded TemRA cells. Donors were healthy HIV-negative adults with no recently reported acute infections or vaccinations. Only Caucasian adults living in Nashville, Tennessee, USA were represented among the donors. Blood was collected by leukapheresis, and PBMCs were isolated by Ficoll-Histopaque density gradient centrifugation and then cryopreserved in liquid nitrogen vapor phase. Purity and quantity of every magnetically sorted T cell population were checked by analytical flow cytometry. Each sorted fraction had its genomic DNA isolated and then quantified by UV absorbance on a Nanodrop 2000c. Trimming removed 3 bases from V and 3 bases from J; the gene matches leave 5 bases unexplained. From the germline V gene, CDR1 is SGDLS and CDR2 is YYNGEE. The CDR3 contains 16 residues, cysteine and phenylalanine counted. Solely the CDR3 DNA is kept, with 48 bases framed from the first base.

Concerning this clone itself: Its antigen target is currently unknown. Base qualities are missing; no much larger clone stands one base away.

Using the deep immunoSEQ assay, TCR CDR3 regions were amplified from genomic DNA by multiplex PCR. Extracted genomic DNA from each cell subset was distributed evenly across all wells of several immunoSEQ 96-well plates, and each plate was treated as a replicate. For sorted subsets, each replicate PCR was loaded with around 220 ng genomic DNA, equivalent to 30,000 or so T cell genomes. Purified libraries were measured with a Qubit 3.0 fluorometer, size-checked on a Bioanalyzer 2100, and measured again with the KAPA Library Quantification kit. A separate single-read 150-cycle Illumina NextSeq 550 flow cell was used to sequence each immunoSEQ 96-well plate. The paper's processing steps were these. The immunoSEQ output contained only junctional sequences without quality scores, so filtering could not match that applied to full-length reads. To assign V/J genes and CDR3, sequences were annotated using PyIR, a Python wrapper for IgBLAST v1.9, with IMGT germline references. Reads were filtered out if the reads had weak V/J assignments (E-value above 1e-6), no CDR3, stop codons, out-of-frame junctions, or ambiguous translated residues. V3J clonotypes were defined as sequences sharing the same inferred V gene, J gene, and CDR3 amino acid sequence. Percentage overlap between repertoires was computed as shared unique clonotypes divided by the size of the smaller repertoire. RTK rarefaction, the Chao1 estimator, and Recon v2.1 estimates of unobserved clonotypes were used to assess repertoire richness. For all TCRbeta clonotypes obtained by the gDNA method from a handful of donors, generation probabilities were computed with OLGA. TCRdb obtained this table from immuneACCESS and retained in-frame rearrangements with V and J assigned. These tables miss some clones; where compared with another copy, unresolved V genes account for less than half of the shortfall, and the remainder is unexplained. V and J calls and clone size come straight from that table; D and trimming were deduced from the DNA. The sample data list about 1.9 million clones, and 93% of these were observed just once. The ten largest clones take up approximately 1.6% of the sample.

Sequencing was done on a sample of naive CD8+ T cells from PBMCs. The cell subset or site label corresponds to: CD45RA+CCR7+. The TCR was taken from a man younger than 35 in good health. Some clones in this sample may be carry-over from other donors' samples. The rearranged chain carries TRBV9 and TRBJ2-1; 11 central nucleotides agree with TRBD1. CDR3 sequence: CASSALGTGGYNEQFF. At the DNA level, the sequence is TGTGCCAGCAGCGCCCTAGGGACAGGGGGCTACAATGAGCAGTTCTTC.